This T cell receptor beta chain originates from a study of cytomegalovirus exposure and HLA in healthy donors. Study-wide results and limits: Investigators reported around 150 TCR beta chains as tied to cytomegalovirus.

Points on this clone: Antigen specificity is unknown.

Sampled while nominally healthy, donors likely had unrecorded immune exposures. PCR employed 60 Vbeta and 13 Jbeta primers. TCRdb's table, derived via immunoSEQ multiplex PCR, lists solely in-frame clones and lacks some. The sample includes approximately 86,000 clones, 65% to 80% of them seen just once. The CDR3 is 16 residues long. Trimming cost V 5 bases and J 10 bases; bases outside gene matches: 12. The germline gives CDR1 WNHNN, CDR2 SYGVQD (reference sequence). The sequence came from a man aged 35-49 years in good health and CMV-seronegative. The chain is built from TRBV10-1 and TRBJ1-6; 9 bases match TRBD1. The material sequenced was PBMCs. This CDR3 reads CASSRTPDRGGSPLHF. CDR3 nucleotides: TGCGCCAGCAGTCGAACCCCGGACAGGGGAGGCTCACCCCTCCACTTT.